This T cell receptor (beta chain) derives from a study of shared clonotypes between healthy human individuals. A remark on this clone: The antigen is unknown.

Only in-frame clones appear in the TCRdb table, and some are missing; sequencing was by immunoSEQ multiplex PCR. The sample contains over 2 million clones, 90% to 95% of which appear only once. Germline trimming cut 11 bases from V and 5 bases from J; bases unmatched to any gene: 8. The CDR3 contains 13 residues. CDR1 LNHDA and CDR2 SQIVND come from the germline V gene (reference sequence). Study-level findings and limits: When naive CD4 clonotypes were compared across a few donors, around 4.6% were shared.

The source is a man aged 18 to 30 in good health. The gene calls are TRBV19 and TRBJ1-5; 8 nucleotides line up with TRBD1. Sequenced input: naive CD4+ T cells sorted from blood. Indicated subset: CD45RA+ positively selected. Here the CDR3 reads CAANRGVDQPQHF. The DNA of the CDR3 is TGTGCCGCAAACAGGGGGGTGGATCAGCCCCAGCATTTT.